Below are 9 T cell receptor beta chains sequenced from a single sample in a study of cytomegalovirus exposure and HLA in healthy donors. The PCR contained 60 Vbeta and 13 Jbeta primers. Produced via immunoSEQ multiplex PCR; TCRdb's table is partial and in-frame only. The sample yields approximately 140,000 clones, roughly 80% seen once. The material sequenced was PBMCs. Receptor source: a boy between 10 and 17 years old in good health and CMV-seronegative.

V gene TRBV7-2 combines with J gene TRBJ2-1; D is perhaps TRBD2 (6 bases). Germline-derived CDR1 and CDR2 are SGHTA and FQGNSA. V was shortened by 1 base and J by 4 bases, with 14 bases between the two germline ends. This CDR3 is 16 amino acids long. CDR3 sequence (DNA): TGTGCCAGCAGCTTAGTGGGGAGTAGCGGTTACAATGAGCAGTTCTTC. This translates into CASSLVGSSGYNEQFF.

A note on this clone: The same CDR3 also results from other DNA sequences found in this sample. The chain couples TRBV9 to TRBJ2-7, with 8 bases that match TRBD2. The J segment lost 5 bases and the V segment lost 0 bases, leaving 4 bases of the junction unmatched. Per the germline V gene, CDR1 is SGDLS and CDR2 is YYNGEE. The CDR3 loop spans 14 amino acids. The CDR3 is CASSVEGAGDEQYF. Written as DNA, the CDR3 is TGTGCCAGCAGCGTAGAGGGAGCGGGAGACGAGCAGTACTTC.

This sequence joins TRBV7-2 and TRBJ2-5; 8 positions agree with TRBD2. The DNA end favors TRBJ2-7, so the J call may be wrong. The CDR3 loop spans 15 amino acids. CDR1 and CDR2 from the germline V gene are SGHTA and FQGNSA. The CDR3 bases are TGTGCCAGCAGCTTAAGCGGGAGTTTCTCCTACGAGCAGTACTTC. This sequence encodes CASSLSGSFSYEQYF.

V gene TRBV29-1 combines with J gene TRBJ2-2; no clear D gene. Trimming shortened V by 0 bases and J by 2 bases, and 4 bases separated the two germline ends. This CDR3 region has 13 residues. In germline, CDR1 is SQVTM, CDR2 ANQGSEA. CDR3 DNA sequence: TGCAGCGTTGAAGACACAAACACCGGGGAGCTGTTTTTT. Protein: CSVEDTNTGELFF.

The V gene is TRBV30, the J gene TRBJ2-5, with D uncertain. The V end was cut by 0 bases, the J end by 9 bases, with 8 bases between. The V gene's germline CDR1 is GTSNPN and CDR2 SVGIG (reference sequence). The CDR3 has 11 amino acids. The CDR3 loop reads CAWSVSTAQYF. For the CDR3, the DNA is TGTGCCTGGAGTGTGTCCACGGCCCAGTACTTC.

The chain links TRBV29-1 to TRBJ1-3; possibly TRBD1 for D (5 bases). Germline CDR1 reads SQVTM; CDR2 reads ANQGSEA. This CDR3 spans 14 amino acids. V lost 3 bases and J 2 bases, leaving 11 bases between the germline ends. CDR3 region: CSVEGGSAGNTIYF. The CDR3 bases are TGCAGCGTTGAGGGGGGATCCGCTGGAAACACCATATATTTT.

This clone was observed a single time. The V gene is TRBV11-1, the J gene TRBJ2-3, with D perhaps TRBD2 (6 bases). V was trimmed by 0 bases and J by 5 bases, leaving 9 bases between them. CDR3 length: 14 amino acids. Per germline, CDR1 SGHAT and CDR2 FQDESV (reference sequence). The CDR3 loop reads CASSLAGGQDTQYF. The CDR3 region has the DNA TGTGCCAGCAGCTTAGCGGGAGGACAAGATACGCAGTATTTT.

The chain employs TRBV4-3 and TRBJ2-7, with 9 bases fitting TRBD2. With V trimmed by 2 bases and J by 6 bases, 2 bases remained unmatched. This CDR3 spans 13 amino acids. Germline lookup yields CDR1 LGHNA and CDR2 YSLEER. CDR3: CASSQYSGSEQYF. DNA for the CDR3: TGCGCCAGCAGCCAATATAGCGGGAGCGAGCAGTACTTC.

The chain links TRBV29-1 to TRBJ2-5; D uncertain. Germline CDR1 and CDR2: SQVTM and ANQGSEA. V lost 4 bases and J 3 bases, leaving 9 bases between the germline ends. This CDR3 is 12 amino acids long. The CDR3 nucleotides read TGCAGCGTTGTGGCCTTGAAAGAGACCCAGTACTTC. Protein sequence: CSVVALKETQYF.